Reported below is one T cell receptor (beta chain). RNA extraction and reverse transcription yielded cDNA as sequencing template. The protocol was immunoSEQ multiplex PCR, while the TCRdb copy is restricted to in-frame clones and leaves out a portion. The table includes hundreds of thousands of clones, 60% detected once. As for treatment: oral pan-JAK inhibitor, 5-10 mg twice daily. The data were taken from a study of CD8+ T cells in alopecia areata. The CDR3 extends over 12 amino acids. Looked up from germline, CDR1 is SGHTS and CDR2 is YDEGEE. Trimming at V came to 6 bases and at J to 10 bases, leaving 7 bases not matched to a gene.

The material sequenced was CD4+ T cells sorted from blood, taken around week 54, from a patient treated with tofacitinib. The chain combines TRBV5-8 with TRBJ1-2; 9 nucleotides line up with TRBD1. The sequence was obtained from a human donor with alopecia areata. The CDR3 DNA reads as TGTGCCAGCAATCAACGGACAGGGGACTACACCTTC. This gives the protein CASNQRTGDYTF.